The source of this TCR beta chain is a study of Ad26.COV2.S vaccination and SARS-CoV-2 variants. Study-wide background: Intramuscular Ad26.COV2.S at 5x10^10 or 1x10^11 viral particles. Study-wide results and limits: Reported post-vaccination CD8+ and CD4+ T cell responses to spike showed substantial breadth.

As for treatment: around 19 received Ad26.COV2.S at low or high dose, single or two shots; five or six received placebo; per-sample allocation not given. Sampling took place 63 days after the first vaccine or placebo injection. Donation came from an adult in Boston who was aged 18-55 years. SARS-CoV-2 spike from the Wuhan strain was encoded by the vaccine, an Ad26 vector. Clones were read by immunoSEQ multiplex PCR, and TCRdb kept only the in-frame ones, dropping some. Among 330,000 or so clones listed, roughly nine tenths were seen once. Details on this clone: No antigen is known for it.

The CDR3 runs to 18 residues. V lost 4 bases, J lost 0 bases, and 12 bases stayed unmatched. The germline V gene has CDR1 MNHEY and CDR2 SVGEGT. The source was peripheral blood, collected in a trial of Ad26.COV2.S vaccine versus placebo. The receptor comes from a person between 18 and 65 years old who received the Ad26.COV2.S COVID-19 vaccine or a placebo. The V gene is TRBV6-2 or TRBV6-3, the J gene TRBJ1-5; 7 bases fit TRBD1. CDR3 in DNA: TGTGCCAGCAGTTCGATCGTCGGGACAGATGATAGCAATCAGCCCCAGCATTTT. Residues: CASSSIVGTDDSNQPQHF.